The T cell receptor (beta chain) under discussion was sequenced for a study of blood T cells in healthy people across ages. Study summary: Capture by template switching was about one barcoded beta molecule per two T cells.

The length of the CDR3 is 13 residues. The germline V gene has CDR1 DFQATT and CDR2 SNEGSKA (reference sequence). This clonotype was seen a few times. With a J-beta primer mix and a sample-barcoded 5' primer, a second PCR ran roughly 6 to 11 cycles. TCRdb re-derived calls from the 5' RACE reads in MiXCR, one entry per CDR3 protein. The data hold fewer than 800,000 distinct CDR3 sequences, with 45% to 50% observed a single time. Sequenced: blood. This sequence joins TRBV20-1 and TRBJ2-1, with D unclear. This receptor was obtained from a woman in her sixties in good health. CDR3: CSSRPSSPSRQFF. CDR3 DNA sequence: TGCAGCTCGAGACCCAGTTCCCCCTCGCGGCAGTTCTTC.